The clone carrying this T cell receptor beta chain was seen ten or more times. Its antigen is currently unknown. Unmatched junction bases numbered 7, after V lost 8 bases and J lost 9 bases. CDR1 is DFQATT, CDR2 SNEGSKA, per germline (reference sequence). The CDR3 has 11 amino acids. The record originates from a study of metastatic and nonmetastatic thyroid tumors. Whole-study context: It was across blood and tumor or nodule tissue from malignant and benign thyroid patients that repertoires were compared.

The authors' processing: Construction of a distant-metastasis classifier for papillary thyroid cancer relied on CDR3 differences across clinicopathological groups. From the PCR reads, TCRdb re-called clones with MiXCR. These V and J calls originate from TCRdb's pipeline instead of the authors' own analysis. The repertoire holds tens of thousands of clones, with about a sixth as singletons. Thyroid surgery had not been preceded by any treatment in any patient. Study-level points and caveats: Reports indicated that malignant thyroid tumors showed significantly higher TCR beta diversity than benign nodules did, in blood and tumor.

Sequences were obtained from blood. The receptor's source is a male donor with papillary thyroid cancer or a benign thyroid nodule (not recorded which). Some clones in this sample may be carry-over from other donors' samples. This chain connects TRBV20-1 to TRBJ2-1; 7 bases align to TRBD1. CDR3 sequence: CSPLAGGEQFF. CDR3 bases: TGCAGTCCCCTCGCAGGGGGTGAGCAGTTCTTC.